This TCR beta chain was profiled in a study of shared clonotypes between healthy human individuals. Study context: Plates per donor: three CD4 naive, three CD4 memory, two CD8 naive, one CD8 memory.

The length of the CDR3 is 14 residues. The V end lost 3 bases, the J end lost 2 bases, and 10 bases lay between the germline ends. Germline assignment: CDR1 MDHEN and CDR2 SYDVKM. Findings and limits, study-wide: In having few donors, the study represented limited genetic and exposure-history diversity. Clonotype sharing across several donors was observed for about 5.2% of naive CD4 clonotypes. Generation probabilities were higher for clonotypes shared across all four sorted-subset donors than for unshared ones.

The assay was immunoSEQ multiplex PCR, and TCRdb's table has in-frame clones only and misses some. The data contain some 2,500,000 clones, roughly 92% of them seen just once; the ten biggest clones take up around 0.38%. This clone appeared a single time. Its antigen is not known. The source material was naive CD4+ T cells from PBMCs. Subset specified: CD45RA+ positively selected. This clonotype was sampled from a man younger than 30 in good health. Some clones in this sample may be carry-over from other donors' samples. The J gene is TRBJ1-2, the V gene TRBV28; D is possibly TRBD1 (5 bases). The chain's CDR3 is CASSLFQGNYGYTF. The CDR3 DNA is TGTGCCAGCAGTTTGTTCCAGGGAAACTATGGCTACACCTTC.